This entry lists 5 T cell receptor beta chains sequenced from one sample in a study of CD8 T cells in ankylosing spondylitis. MiXCR, run by TCRdb on the 5' RACE reads, gives a single entry per CDR3 protein. The sample holds about 400,000 distinct CDR3 sequences, about 22% seen once. Study-level results: There was a TCR beta motif, made of several highly homologous variants, that appeared characteristic of ankylosing spondylitis blood.

Their antigens remain unidentified. Material: blood, either unsorted or a sorted T cell fraction (not recorded which). These TCRs come from a male donor with ankylosing spondylitis.

In its sample, this clonotype was seen a few times. The rearrangement links TRBV4-3 to TRBJ2-5, with 8 nucleotides matching TRBD2. The CDR3 runs to 14 residues. The V gene's germline CDR1 is LGHNA and CDR2 YSLEER. Losses at the gene ends were 0 bases for V and 9 bases for J; bases not matched to a gene: 6. CDR3 loop: CASSQEHRAGAQYF. The CDR3 DNA is TGCGCCAGCAGCCAAGAGCACCGAGCGGGAGCCCAGTACTTC.

This clonotype has ten or more counts. The V and J genes are TRBV3-1 and TRBJ2-2, with TRBD2 matching 10 bases. The CDR3 loop spans 14 amino acids. Germline V lookup: CDR1 LGHDT, CDR2 YNNKEL (reference sequence). V dropped 8 bases and J dropped 4; count of bases not matched to a gene: 4. The CDR3 loop reads CASLAGGGTGELFF. Here the CDR3 DNA reads TGTGCCAGCTTAGCGGGAGGAGGCACCGGGGAGCTGTTTTTT.

The rearrangement links TRBV12-3 or TRBV12-4 to TRBJ2-1; no reliable D call. This CDR3 is built from 15 residues. V gave up 6 bases and J gave up 3 bases, with 15 bases separating them. The CDR3 DNA reads TGTGCCAGCAGAGATACCGGACGGAACTACAATGAGCAGTTCTTC. This encodes CASRDTGRNYNEQFF.

This sequence joins TRBV20-1 and TRBJ2-2, with 7 bases aligning to TRBD2. Germline V gene data show CDR1 as DFQATT and CDR2 as SNEGSKA (reference sequence). The CDR3 contains 15 residues. Unmatched junction bases numbered 8, after V lost 1 base and J lost 6 bases. The CDR3 sequence: CSARVAGRGAGELFF. CDR3 in DNA: TGCAGTGCTAGAGTAGCGGGCCGGGGGGCCGGGGAGCTGTTTTTT.

This clonotype appeared a few times. The chain uses TRBV28 and TRBJ1-4; the D is unclear. Looked up from germline, CDR1 is MDHEN and CDR2 is SYDVKM. V was trimmed by 6 bases and J by 3 bases, leaving 14 bases between them. The CDR3 covers 15 residues. The CDR3 DNA reads as TGTGCCAGCAGCCGATGGATAGTTTCTAATGAAAAACTGTTTTTT. Residues: CASSRWIVSNEKLFF. Combining the CDR3 with reference TRBV28 and TRBJ1-4 gives the whole variable domain DVKVTQSSRYLVKRTGEKVFLECVQDMDHENMFWYRQDPGLGLRLIYFSYDVKMKEKGDIPEGYSVSREKKERFSLILESASTNQTSMYLCASSRWIVSNEKLFFGSGTQLSVL.